These T cell receptor beta chains were read from a single sample in a study of post-analysis software for immune sequencing data. TCRdb ran MiXCR on the PCR reads and lists one entry per CDR3 protein. The sample lists around 770,000 distinct CDR3 sequences, around 45% occurring once. Sequencing was performed on blood. The origin of the receptors is a girl aged 5-17 years with multiple sclerosis. Each CDR3 is given with its conserved first and last residue. Each record gives: V gene, clone size, J gene, D gene, CDR3 protein, CDR3 DNA. The D gene is left open where the match is weak. Clone sizes are given selectively: once, few, many, or a class where the clone is expanded.

TRBV7-9	NA	TRBJ2-5	TRBD2	CASSPPLAGVETQYF	TGTGCCAGCTCACCACCGCTAGCGGGAGTGGAGACCCAGTACTTC
TRBV28	NA	TRBJ2-1	NA	CASSLDTAYNEQFF	TGTGCCAGCAGTTTAGATACAGCTTACAATGAGCAGTTCTTC
TRBV12-3/TRBV12-4	NA	TRBJ2-2	TRBD2	CASSVPGLHTGELFF	TGTGCCAGCAGCGTTCCGGGACTACACACCGGGGAGCTGTTTTTT
TRBV29-1	once	TRBJ2-7	NA	CSVEVKYEQYF	TGCAGCGTTGAAGTCAAGTACGAGCAGTACTTC
TRBV29-1	NA	TRBJ2-1	TRBD2	CSDFLLIGLAGLRHYNEQFF	TGCAGCGATTTCTTATTGATCGGACTAGCGGGGTTGAGGCACTACAATGAGCAGTTCTTC
TRBV10-3	NA	TRBJ2-1	NA	CAISSGDNEQFF	TGTGCCATCAGCTCGGGGGACAATGAGCAGTTCTTC
TRBV6-2/TRBV6-3	few	TRBJ2-4	NA	CASSYSPDLPALAKNIQYF	TGTGCCAGCAGTTACTCTCCAGACCTGCCCGCACTAGCCAAAAACATTCAGTACTTC
TRBV20-1	NA	TRBJ2-1	NA	CSARLEKAGFNEQFF	TGCAGTGCTAGATTGGAGAAGGCGGGATTTAATGAGCAGTTCTTC
TRBV7-2	NA	TRBJ2-3	NA	CASSLIRDTQYF	TGTGCCAGCAGCTTAATTAGGGATACGCAGTATTTT
TRBV15	NA	TRBJ2-2	NA	CATSRGTATAVAGERFF	TGTGCCACCAGCAGAGGGACAGCCACGGCGGTAGCCGGGGAGCGGTTTTTT
TRBV7-9	few	TRBJ2-3	NA	CASSLSTSTDTQYF	TGTGCCAGCAGCTTAAGCACTAGCACAGATACGCAGTATTTT
TRBV7-9	NA	TRBJ1-3	NA	CASSLTGRRSGNTIYF	TGTGCCAGCAGCTTAACGGGACGCCGCTCTGGAAACACCATATATTTT
TRBV9	NA	TRBJ2-1	TRBD2	CASSVAGLAGGPGNEQFF	TGTGCCAGCAGCGTAGCGGGGCTAGCGGGAGGGCCGGGGAATGAGCAGTTCTTC
TRBV29-1	few	TRBJ1-2	NA	CVWGDAYGYTF	TGCGTCTGGGGGGATGCCTATGGCTACACCTTC
TRBV27	NA	TRBJ2-3	TRBD2	CVSSETSGGLGDTQYF	TGTGTCAGCAGTGAAACTAGCGGGGGACTCGGGGATACGCAGTATTTT
TRBV20-1	NA	TRBJ2-3	TRBD2	CSATWTSGRIAADTQYF	TGCAGCGCGACATGGACTAGCGGGAGAATTGCAGCAGATACGCAGTATTTT
TRBV7-2	NA	TRBJ2-5	TRBD1	CASSLGQGERETQYF	TGTGCCAGCAGCTTAGGACAGGGAGAGAGGGAGACCCAGTACTTC
TRBV7-2	NA	TRBJ1-4	TRBD1	CASSRDRGRLNEKLFF	TGTGCCAGCAGCCGGGACAGGGGGAGGCTTAATGAAAAACTGTTTTTT
TRBV11-2	NA	TRBJ2-3	TRBD1	CASSLQGDSTDTQYF	TGTGCCAGCAGCTTACAGGGGGATAGCACAGATACGCAGTATTTT
TRBV6-2/TRBV6-3	few	TRBJ2-1	NA	CASRTYGGRTEQFF	TGTGCCAGCAGGACCTATGGGGGGAGGACTGAGCAGTTCTTC
TRBV20-1	NA	TRBJ2-3	TRBD2	CSARAGGLADTQYF	TGCAGTGCTAGAGCGGGAGGGCTGGCAGATACGCAGTATTTT
TRBV18	few	TRBJ2-4	NA	CASSPRGTAIDIQYF	TGTGCCAGCTCACCACGGGGGACCGCGATTGACATTCAGTACTTC
TRBV11-1	NA	TRBJ2-7	NA	CASSWEDRPAYYEQYF	TGTGCCAGCAGTTGGGAGGACAGGCCTGCCTACTACGAGCAGTACTTC
TRBV6-6	NA	TRBJ2-7	TRBD2	CASSSLGLGPSQQYF	TGTGCCAGCAGTTCCCTGGGACTAGGCCCGTCTCAGCAGTACTTC
TRBV7-9	few	TRBJ2-7	TRBD2	CASSSWTSGSYEQYF	TGTGCCAGCAGCTCCTGGACTAGCGGGAGTTACGAGCAGTACTTC
TRBV28	NA	TRBJ1-2	TRBD1	CASSPSPTGVYGYTF	TGTGCCAGCAGTCCCTCCCCCACAGGGGTCTATGGCTACACCTTC
TRBV20-1	few	TRBJ2-1	TRBD2	CSAKGGLAENEQFF	TGCAGTGCTAAAGGGGGACTAGCAGAGAATGAGCAGTTCTTC
TRBV4-1	NA	TRBJ1-5	NA	CASSQDRGSGQPQHF	TGCGCCAGCAGCCAAGATCGGGGGAGTGGGCAGCCCCAGCATTTT
TRBV7-2	NA	TRBJ2-3	TRBD2	CASSLKLLAVTDTQYF	TGTGCCAGCAGCTTAAAGCTCCTAGCGGTCACAGATACGCAGTATTTT
TRBV13	few	TRBJ2-5	TRBD2	CASSLGGGRAEKTQYF	TGTGCCAGCAGCTTAGGTGGCGGGAGGGCCGAAAAGACCCAGTACTTC
TRBV7-2	NA	TRBJ1-5	NA	CASSPNLNQPQHF	TGTGCCAGCAGCCCAAACCTCAATCAGCCCCAGCATTTT
TRBV12-5	NA	TRBJ1-2	NA	CASGLGQANYGYTF	TGTGCTAGTGGTTTGGGGCAGGCTAACTATGGCTACACCTTC
TRBV7-2	NA	TRBJ1-2	NA	CASNYTRYGYTF	TGTGCCAGCAACTACACCCGCTATGGCTACACCTTC
TRBV29-1	NA	TRBJ2-5	NA	CSGRVNQETQYF	TGCAGCGGGCGGGTGAACCAAGAGACCCAGTACTTC
TRBV27	NA	TRBJ2-5	NA	CASSFNVWETQYF	TGTGCCAGCAGTTTCAACGTCTGGGAGACCCAGTACTTC
TRBV12-3/TRBV12-4	NA	TRBJ1-4	NA	CASSSGNEKLFF	TGTGCCAGCAGTTCGGGTAATGAAAAACTGTTTTTT
TRBV7-3	NA	TRBJ1-1	NA	CASSSNPGGGTEAFF	TGTGCCAGCAGTTCCAATCCGGGAGGGGGAACTGAAGCTTTCTTT
TRBV20-1	few	TRBJ2-7	TRBD2	CSASLREGVNEQYF	TGCAGTGCTAGTTTGCGGGAGGGCGTAAACGAGCAGTACTTC
TRBV10-3	NA	TRBJ1-1	NA	CAISRGTNTEAFF	TGTGCCATCAGCAGAGGGACCAACACTGAAGCTTTCTTT
TRBV20-1	NA	TRBJ2-5	NA	CSARAAEMYQETQYF	TGCAGTGCTAGAGCGGCAGAGATGTACCAAGAGACCCAGTACTTC
TRBV7-2	NA	TRBJ2-2	NA	CASRDTWPGELFF	TGTGCCAGCAGGGACACTTGGCCCGGGGAGCTGTTTTTT
TRBV20-1	NA	TRBJ2-7	NA	CSARRGWDYEQYF	TGCAGTGCTAGGAGGGGATGGGACTACGAGCAGTACTTC
TRBV9	few	TRBJ2-1	NA	CASRSRDSTYNEQFF	TGTGCCAGCAGGAGCCGGGACTCCACCTACAATGAGCAGTTCTTC
TRBV9	once	TRBJ2-5	TRBD2	CASSAGGTDQETQYF	TGTGCCAGCAGTGCGGGGGGGACGGACCAAGAGACCCAGTACTTC
TRBV24-1	few	TRBJ1-5	NA	CATSARGREPQHF	TGTGCCACCAGTGCTCGGGGCAGGGAGCCCCAGCATTTT
TRBV12-3/TRBV12-4	NA	TRBJ2-6	TRBD1	CASSFADRGSGANVLTF	TGTGCCAGCAGTTTCGCGGACAGGGGTTCTGGGGCCAACGTCCTGACTTTC